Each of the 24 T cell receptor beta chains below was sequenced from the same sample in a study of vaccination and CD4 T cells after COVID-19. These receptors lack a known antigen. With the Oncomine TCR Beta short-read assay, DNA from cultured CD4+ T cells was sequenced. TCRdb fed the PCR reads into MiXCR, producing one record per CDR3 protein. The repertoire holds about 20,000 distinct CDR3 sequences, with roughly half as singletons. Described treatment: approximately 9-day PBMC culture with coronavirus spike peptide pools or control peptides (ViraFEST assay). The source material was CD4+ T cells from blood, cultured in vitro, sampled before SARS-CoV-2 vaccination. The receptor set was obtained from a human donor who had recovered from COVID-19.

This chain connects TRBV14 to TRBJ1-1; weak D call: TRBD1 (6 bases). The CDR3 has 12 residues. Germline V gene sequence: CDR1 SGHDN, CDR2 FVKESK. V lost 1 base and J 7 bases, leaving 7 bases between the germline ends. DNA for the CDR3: TGTGCCAGCAGCCAAGTACAGGGTGAAGCTTTCTTT. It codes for CASSQVQGEAFF.

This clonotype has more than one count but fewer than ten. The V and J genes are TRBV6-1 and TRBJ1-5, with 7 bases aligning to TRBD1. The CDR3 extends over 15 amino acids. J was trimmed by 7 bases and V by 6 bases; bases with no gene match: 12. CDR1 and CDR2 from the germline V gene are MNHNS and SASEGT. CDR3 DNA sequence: TGTGCCAGCAGGAGAGGGGGCCGGCACCTACAGCCCCAGCATTTT. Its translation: CASRRGGRHLQPQHF.

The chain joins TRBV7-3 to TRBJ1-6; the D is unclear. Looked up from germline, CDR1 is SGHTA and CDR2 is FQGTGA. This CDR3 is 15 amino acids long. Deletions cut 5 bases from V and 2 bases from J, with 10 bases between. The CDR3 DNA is TGTGCCAGCAGCCTAAACGGGGCCTATAATTCACCCCTCCACTTT. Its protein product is CASSLNGAYNSPLHF.

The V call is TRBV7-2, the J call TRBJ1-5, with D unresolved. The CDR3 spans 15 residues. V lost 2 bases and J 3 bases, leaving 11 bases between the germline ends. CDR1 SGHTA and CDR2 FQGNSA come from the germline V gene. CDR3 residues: CASSLSPADNQPQHF. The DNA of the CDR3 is TGTGCCAGCAGCTTAAGTCCTGCGGACAATCAGCCCCAGCATTTT.

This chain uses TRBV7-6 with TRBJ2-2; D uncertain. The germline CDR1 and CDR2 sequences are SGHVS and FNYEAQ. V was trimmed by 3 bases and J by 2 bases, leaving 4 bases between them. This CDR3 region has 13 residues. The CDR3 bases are TGTGCCAGCAGCTTGATTAACACCGGGGAGCTGTTTTTT. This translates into CASSLINTGELFF.

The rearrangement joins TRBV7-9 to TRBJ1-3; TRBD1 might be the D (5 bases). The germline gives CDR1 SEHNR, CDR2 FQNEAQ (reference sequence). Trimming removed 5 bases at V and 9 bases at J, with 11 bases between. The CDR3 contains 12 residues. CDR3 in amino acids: CASSGVQGTIYF. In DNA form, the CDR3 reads TGTGCCAGCAGCGGTGTCCAGGGCACCATATATTTT.

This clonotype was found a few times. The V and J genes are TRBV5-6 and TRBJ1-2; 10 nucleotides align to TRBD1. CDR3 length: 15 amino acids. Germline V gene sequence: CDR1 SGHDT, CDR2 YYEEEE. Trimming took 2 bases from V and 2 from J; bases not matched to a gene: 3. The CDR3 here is CASSFGQGGNYGYTF. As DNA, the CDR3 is TGTGCCAGCAGCTTCGGACAGGGGGGAAACTATGGCTACACCTTC.

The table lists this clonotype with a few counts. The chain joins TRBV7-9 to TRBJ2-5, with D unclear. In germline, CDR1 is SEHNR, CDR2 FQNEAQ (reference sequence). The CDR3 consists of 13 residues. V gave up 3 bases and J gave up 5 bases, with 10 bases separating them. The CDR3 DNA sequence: TGTGCCAGCAGCTTCGGTTCCTACGAGACCCAGTACTTC. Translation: CASSFGSYETQYF.

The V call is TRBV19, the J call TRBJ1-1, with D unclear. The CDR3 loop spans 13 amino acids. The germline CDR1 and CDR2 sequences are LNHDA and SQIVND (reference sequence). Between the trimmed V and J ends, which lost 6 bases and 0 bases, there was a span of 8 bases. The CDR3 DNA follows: TGTGCCAGTAGAAATACACTGAACACTGAAGCTTTCTTT. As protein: CASRNTLNTEAFF.

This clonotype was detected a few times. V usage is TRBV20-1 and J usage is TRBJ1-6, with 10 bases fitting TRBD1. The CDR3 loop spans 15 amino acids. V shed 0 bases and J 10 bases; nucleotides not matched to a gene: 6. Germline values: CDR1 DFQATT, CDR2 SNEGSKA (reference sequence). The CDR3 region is CSARDYGTGESPLHF. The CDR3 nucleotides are TGCAGTGCTAGAGACTACGGGACAGGGGAATCACCCCTCCACTTT.

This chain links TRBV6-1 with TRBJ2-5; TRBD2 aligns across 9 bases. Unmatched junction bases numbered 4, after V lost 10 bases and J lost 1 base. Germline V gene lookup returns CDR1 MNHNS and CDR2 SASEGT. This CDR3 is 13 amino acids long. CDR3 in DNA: TGTGCCACCCGGCGGGGGGGCCAAGAGACCCAGTACTTC. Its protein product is CATRRGGQETQYF.

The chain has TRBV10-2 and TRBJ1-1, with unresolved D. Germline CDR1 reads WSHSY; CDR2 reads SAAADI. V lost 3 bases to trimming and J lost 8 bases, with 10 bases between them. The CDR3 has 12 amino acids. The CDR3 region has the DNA TGCGCCAGCAGTGAAGCCGGGAGCGAAGCTTTCTTT. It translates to CASSEAGSEAFF.

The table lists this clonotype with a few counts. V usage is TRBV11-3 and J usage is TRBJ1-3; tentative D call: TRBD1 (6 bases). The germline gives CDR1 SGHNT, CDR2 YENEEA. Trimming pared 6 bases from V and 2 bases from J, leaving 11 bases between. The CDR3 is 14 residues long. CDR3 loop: CASRPTGAGNTIYF. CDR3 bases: TGTGCCAGCAGGCCGACAGGAGCTGGAAACACCATATATTTT.

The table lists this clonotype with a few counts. The CDR3 spells CATSRAGDGNIQYF. The CDR3 nucleotides are TGTGCCACCAGCAGAGCAGGGGACGGTAACATTCAGTACTTC. The chain couples TRBV15 to TRBJ2-4; possibly TRBD1 for D (6 bases). Germline CDR1 reads LNHNV; CDR2 reads YYDKDF (reference sequence). V shed 1 base and J shed 7 bases, with 11 bases lying between them. The CDR3 has 14 amino acids.

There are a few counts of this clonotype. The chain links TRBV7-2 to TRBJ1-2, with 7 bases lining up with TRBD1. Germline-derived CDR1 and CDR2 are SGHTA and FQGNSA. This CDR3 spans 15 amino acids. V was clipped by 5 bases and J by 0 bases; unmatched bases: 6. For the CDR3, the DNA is TGTGCCAGCAGCCCTGGGACAGCTACTAACTATGGCTACACCTTC. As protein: CASSPGTATNYGYTF.

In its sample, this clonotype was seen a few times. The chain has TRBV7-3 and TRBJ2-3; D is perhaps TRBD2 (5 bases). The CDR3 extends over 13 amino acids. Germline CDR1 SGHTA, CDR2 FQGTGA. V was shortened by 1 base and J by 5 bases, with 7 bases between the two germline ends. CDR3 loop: CASSLSREDTQYF. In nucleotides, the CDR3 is TGTGCCAGCAGCTTAAGCCGGGAAGATACGCAGTATTTT.

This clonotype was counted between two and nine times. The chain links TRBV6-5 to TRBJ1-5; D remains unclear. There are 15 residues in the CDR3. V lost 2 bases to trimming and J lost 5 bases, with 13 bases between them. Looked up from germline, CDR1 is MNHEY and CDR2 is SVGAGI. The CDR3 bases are TGTGCCAGCAGTTACCCCTCGGGTGGGCATCAGCCCCAGCATTTT. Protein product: CASSYPSGGHQPQHF.

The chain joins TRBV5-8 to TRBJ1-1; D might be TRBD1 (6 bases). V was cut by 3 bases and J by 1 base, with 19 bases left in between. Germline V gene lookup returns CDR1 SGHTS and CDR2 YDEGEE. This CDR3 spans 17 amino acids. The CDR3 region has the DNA TGTGCCAGCAGCTGGGGGGTACAGGGTCTTTCGAACACTGAAGCTTTCTTT. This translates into CASSWGVQGLSNTEAFF.

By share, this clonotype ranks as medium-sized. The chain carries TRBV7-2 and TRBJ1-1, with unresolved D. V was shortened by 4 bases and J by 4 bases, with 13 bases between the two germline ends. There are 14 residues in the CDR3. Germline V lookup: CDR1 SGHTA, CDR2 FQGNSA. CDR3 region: CASSSLLSPTEAFF. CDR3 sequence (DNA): TGTGCCAGCAGCTCCCTTTTGAGTCCCACTGAAGCTTTCTTT. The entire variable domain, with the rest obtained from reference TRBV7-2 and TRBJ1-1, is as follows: GAGVSQSPSNKVTEKGKDVELRCDPISGHTALYWYRQSLGQGLEFLIYFQGNSAPDKSGLPSDRFSAERTGGSVSTLTIQRTQQEDSAVYLCASSSLLSPTEAFFGQGTRLTVV.

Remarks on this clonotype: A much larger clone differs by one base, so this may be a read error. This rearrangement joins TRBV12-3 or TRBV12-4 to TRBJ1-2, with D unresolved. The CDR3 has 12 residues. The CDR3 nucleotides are TGTGCCAGCAGCGGAGCTAACTGTGGCTACACCTTC. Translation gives CASSGANCGYTF.

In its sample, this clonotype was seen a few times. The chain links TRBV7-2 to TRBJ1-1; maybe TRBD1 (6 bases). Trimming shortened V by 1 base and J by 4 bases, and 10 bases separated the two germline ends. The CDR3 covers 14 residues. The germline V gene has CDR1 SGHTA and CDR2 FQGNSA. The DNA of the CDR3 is TGTGCCAGCAGCTTAGGGGGGCTTGGCACTGAAGCTTTCTTT. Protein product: CASSLGGLGTEAFF.

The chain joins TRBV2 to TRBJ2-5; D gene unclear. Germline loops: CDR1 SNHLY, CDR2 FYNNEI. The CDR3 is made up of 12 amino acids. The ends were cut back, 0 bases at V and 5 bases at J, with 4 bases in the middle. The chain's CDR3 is CASSEAGETQYF. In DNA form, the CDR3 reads TGTGCCAGCAGTGAAGCAGGCGAGACCCAGTACTTC. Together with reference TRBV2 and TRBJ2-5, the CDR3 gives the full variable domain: EPEVTQTPSHQVTQMGQEVILRCVPISNHLYFYWYRQILGQKVEFLVSFYNNEISEKSEIFDDQFSVERPDGSNFTLKIRSTKLEDSAMYFCASSEAGETQYFGPGTRLLVL.

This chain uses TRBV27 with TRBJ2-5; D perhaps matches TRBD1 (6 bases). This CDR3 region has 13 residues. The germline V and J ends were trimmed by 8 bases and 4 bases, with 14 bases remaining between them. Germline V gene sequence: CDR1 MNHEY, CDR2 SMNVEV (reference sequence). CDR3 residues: CASPYPRGETQYF. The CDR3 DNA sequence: TGTGCCAGCCCTTACCCCAGGGGAGAGACCCAGTACTTC.

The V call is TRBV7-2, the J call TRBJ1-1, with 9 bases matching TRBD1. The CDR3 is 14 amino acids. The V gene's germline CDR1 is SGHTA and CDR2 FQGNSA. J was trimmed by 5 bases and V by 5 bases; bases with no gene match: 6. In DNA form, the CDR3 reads TGTGCCAGCAGCCCGGGGGACAGGGTGACTGAAGCTTTCTTT. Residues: CASSPGDRVTEAFF.